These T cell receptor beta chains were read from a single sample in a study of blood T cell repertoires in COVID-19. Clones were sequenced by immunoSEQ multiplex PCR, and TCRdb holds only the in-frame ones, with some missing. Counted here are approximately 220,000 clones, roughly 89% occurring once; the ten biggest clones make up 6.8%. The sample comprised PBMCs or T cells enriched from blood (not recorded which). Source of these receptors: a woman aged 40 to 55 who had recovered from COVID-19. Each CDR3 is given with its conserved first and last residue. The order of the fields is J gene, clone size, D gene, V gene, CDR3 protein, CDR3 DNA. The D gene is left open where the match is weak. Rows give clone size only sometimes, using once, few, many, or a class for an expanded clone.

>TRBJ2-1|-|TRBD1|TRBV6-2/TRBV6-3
CASSYSRQTGRSYNEQFF
TGTGCCAGCAGTTACTCGAGGCAGACAGGGCGTTCCTACAATGAGCAGTTCTTC
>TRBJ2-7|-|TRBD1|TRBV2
CASRPGQGTYEQYF
TGTGCCAGCAGACCGGGACAGGGTACTTACGAGCAGTACTTC
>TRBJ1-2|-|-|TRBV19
CASSIPRRGGDYGYTF
TGTGCCAGTAGTATTCCGCGTCGGGGAGGGGACTATGGCTACACCTTC
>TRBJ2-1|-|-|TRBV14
CASSQLGAIGNDKQFF
TGTGCCAGCAGCCAATTGGGGGCAATTGGCAATGATAAGCAGTTCTTC
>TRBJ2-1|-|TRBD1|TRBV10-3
CAISSDRGLPYNEQFF
TGTGCCATCAGCTCAGACAGGGGGCTCCCCTACAATGAGCAGTTCTTC
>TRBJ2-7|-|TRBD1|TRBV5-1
CASRGVYRGLYEQYF
TGCGCCAGCAGAGGGGTTTACAGGGGGCTGTACGAGCAGTACTTC
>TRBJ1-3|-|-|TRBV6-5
CASSSRGKSGNTIYF
TGTGCCAGCAGTTCTAGAGGGAAGTCTGGAAACACCATATATTTT
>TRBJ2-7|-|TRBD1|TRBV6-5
CASSSRQGWDEQYF
TGTGCCAGCAGTTCTCGACAGGGGTGGGACGAGCAGTACTTC
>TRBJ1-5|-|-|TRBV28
CASSLGQGNNQPQHF
TGTGCCAGCAGTTTAGGCCAGGGGAACAATCAGCCCCAGCATTTT
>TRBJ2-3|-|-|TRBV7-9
CASSLNGLTDTQYF
TGTGCCAGCAGCTTAAACGGTTTGACAGATACGCAGTATTTT
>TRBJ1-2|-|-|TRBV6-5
CASSYQPGSYGYTF
TGTGCCAGCAGCTACCAACCGGGATCCTATGGCTACACCTTC
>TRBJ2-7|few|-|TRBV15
CATSRDFADRGRRSYEQYF
TGTGCCACCAGCAGAGATTTCGCCGACCGGGGTAGGAGATCCTACGAGCAGTACTTC
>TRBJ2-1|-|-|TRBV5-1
CASSLGGGEGPYNEQFF
TGCGCCAGCAGCTTGGGTGGGGGCGAGGGACCCTACAATGAGCAGTTCTTC
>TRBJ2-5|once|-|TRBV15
CATSRVVGGETQYF
TGTGCCACCAGCAGAGTAGTAGGGGGAGAGACCCAGTACTTC
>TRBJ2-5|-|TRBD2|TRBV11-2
CASSRLAGGRQETQYF
TGTGCCAGCAGCAGACTAGCGGGAGGTCGGCAAGAGACCCAGTACTTC
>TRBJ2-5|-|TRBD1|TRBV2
CASTGQEQETQYF
TGTGCCAGCACCGGACAGGAGCAAGAGACCCAGTACTTC
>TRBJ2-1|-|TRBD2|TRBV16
CASSRGTSDEQFF
TGTGCCAGCAGCCGAGGGACTAGCGATGAGCAGTTCTTC
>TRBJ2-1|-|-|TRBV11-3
CASSLLRGSSYNEQFF
TGTGCCAGCAGCTTATTACGGGGGAGCTCCTACAATGAGCAGTTCTTC
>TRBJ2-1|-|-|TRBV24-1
CATSDFSSQGSYNEQFF
TGTGCCACCAGTGATTTTTCTTCACAGGGATCCTACAATGAGCAGTTCTTC
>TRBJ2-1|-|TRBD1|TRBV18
CASSPSTGQGRNEQFF
TGTGCCAGCTCACCATCTACGGGACAGGGCCGCAATGAGCAGTTCTTC
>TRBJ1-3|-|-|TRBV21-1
CASSRGPTFSGNTIYF
TGTGCCAGCAGCAGGGGGCCAACTTTCTCTGGAAACACCATATATTTT
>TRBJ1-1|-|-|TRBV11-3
CASSLAGRVNTEAFF
TGTGCCAGCAGCTTAGCCGGCAGGGTGAACACTGAAGCTTTCTTT
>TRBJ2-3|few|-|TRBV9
CASSEEGGTDTQYF
TGTGCCAGCAGCGAGGAGGGTGGCACAGATACGCAGTATTTT
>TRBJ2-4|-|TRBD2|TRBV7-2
CASSLMEWGGAKNIQYF
TGTGCCAGCAGCTTAATGGAGTGGGGAGGGGCCAAAAACATTCAGTACTTC
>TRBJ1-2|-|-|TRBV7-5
CVRSGRTGDDGYTF
TGTGTCAGAAGCGGGAGGACAGGGGATGATGGCTACACCTTC
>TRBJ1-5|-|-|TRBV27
CASSLGAGLPQHF
TGTGCCAGCAGTTTAGGTGCAGGGCTGCCCCAGCATTTT
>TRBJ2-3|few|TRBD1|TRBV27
CASSPTGTTDTQYF
TGTGCCAGCAGTCCGACAGGGACCACAGATACGCAGTATTTT
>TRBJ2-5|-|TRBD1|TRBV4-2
CASSSSKRQGPETQYF
TGTGCCAGCAGCTCTTCCAAGCGACAGGGTCCGGAGACCCAGTACTTC
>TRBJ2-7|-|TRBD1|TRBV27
CASSLGGQGVYEQYF
TGTGCCAGCAGCCTAGGGGGACAGGGTGTCTACGAGCAGTACTTC
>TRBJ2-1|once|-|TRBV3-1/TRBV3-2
CASSYRGSGRNEQFF
TGTGCCAGCAGCTACAGGGGCAGCGGGAGAAACGAGCAGTTCTTC
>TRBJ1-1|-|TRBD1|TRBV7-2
CATRGTGLNTEAFF
TGTGCCACCCGAGGGACAGGGCTGAACACTGAAGCTTTCTTT